This T cell receptor (beta chain) was retrieved from a study of radiation and T cells in renal cell carcinoma. Using immunoSEQ multiplex PCR, the repertoire was profiled, and TCRdb retains in-frame clones only, with some absent. The sample shows some 120,000 clones, roughly four fifths of them seen only once. The time point denotes: blood 2 weeks post-SBRT. Treatment: 15 Gy SBRT to primary tumor, nephrectomy 4 weeks later. The CDR3 consists of 13 residues. Trimming pared 6 bases from V and 2 bases from J, leaving 10 bases between. Germline-derived CDR1 and CDR2 are MNHNY and SVGAGI (reference sequence).

The starting material was blood, obtained from a patient whose treatment included radiotherapy and nephrectomy. The rearrangement uses TRBV6-6 and TRBJ1-2; D remains unclear. The receptor comes from a woman aged 60-75 years with renal cell carcinoma. CDR3 in amino acids: CASRQIINYGYTF. DNA for the CDR3: TGTGCCAGCAGGCAAATTATAAACTATGGCTACACCTTC.